The 27 T cell receptor beta chains below all came from one sample that was sequenced in a study of PD-L1 blockade in urothelial cancer. Clones were read by immunoSEQ multiplex PCR, and TCRdb kept only the in-frame ones, dropping some. The table records about 110,000 clones, approximately 90% of them present only once. The time point denotes: peripheral blood 6 weeks after treatment start. Here the sequenced sample was PBMCs, taken around atezolizumab (anti-PD-L1) treatment. These receptors originate from a man aged 60 to 69 with urothelial cancer.

The chain joins TRBV4-1 to TRBJ1-1, with a tentative D call TRBD1 (6 bases). The CDR3 has 14 amino acids. Trimming removed 1 base at V and 1 base at J, with 7 bases between. Germline assignment: CDR1 MGHRA and CDR2 YSYEKL. The CDR3 protein is CASSQGQANTEAFF. CDR3 DNA: TGCGCCAGCAGCCAAGGACAGGCGAACACTGAAGCTTTCTTT.

This clone was observed a single time. V is TRBV2 and J is TRBJ2-2; the D is unclear. The CDR3 is 13 residues long. In germline, CDR1 is SNHLY, CDR2 FYNNEI. Trimming removed 5 bases from V and 4 bases from J, with 8 bases in between. DNA of the CDR3: TGTGCCAGCAGTCGTACGAGCACCGGGGAGCTGTTTTTT. It codes for CASSRTSTGELFF.

The chain carries TRBV27 and TRBJ2-6; 8 nucleotides agree with TRBD1. J lost 0 bases, V lost 9 bases, and 7 bases had no gene match. The CDR3 has 16 residues. Germline CDR1 and CDR2: MNHEY and SMNVEV (reference sequence). As DNA, the CDR3 is TGTGCCAGACTAGGACAGGGAAACTCTGGGGCCAACGTCCTGACTTTC. This codes for CARLGQGNSGANVLTF.

The rearrangement uses TRBV6-1 and TRBJ2-2, with 10 bases identical to TRBD2. CDR3 length: 15 residues. Looked up from germline, CDR1 is MNHNS and CDR2 is SASEGT. V was pared by 5 bases and J by 7 bases, with 7 bases of the junction left unmatched. The CDR3 bases are TGTGCCAGCAGTATAACTAGCGGGGTCGGCGGGGAGCTGTTTTTT. Amino acid sequence: CASSITSGVGGELFF.

The chain combines TRBV29-1 with TRBJ1-2; D not resolved. With 7 bases removed from V and 1 base from J, the gap between germline ends came to 13 bases. This CDR3 has 13 amino acids. Germline V gene data show CDR1 as SQVTM and CDR2 as ANQGSEA. CDR3 bases: TGCAGCGGTTTCGACAATTTTAACTATGGCTACACCTTC. Protein product: CSGFDNFNYGYTF.

As DNA, the CDR3 is TGTGCCACCAGCAGAGAAACAGGGTATGGCTACACCTTC. This gives the protein CATSRETGYGYTF. V gene TRBV15 combines with J gene TRBJ1-2; possibly TRBD1 for D (6 bases). From germline, CDR1 is LNHNV and CDR2 YYDKDF (reference sequence). The CDR3 has 13 amino acids. V dropped 0 bases and J dropped 5 bases, with 7 bases sitting between them.

The chain has TRBV18 and TRBJ2-5; the match to TRBD1 covers 9 bases. The V gene end was trimmed by 4 bases and the J gene end by 3 bases; junction bases not matched to a gene: 6. This CDR3 contains 15 residues. Germline CDR1 reads KGHSH; CDR2 reads LQKENI. The CDR3 sequence is CASSLGQGIEETQYF. In nucleotides, the CDR3 is TGTGCCAGCTCACTGGGACAGGGAATCGAAGAGACCCAGTACTTC.

The V gene is TRBV7-2, the J gene TRBJ1-2; D perhaps matches TRBD1 (6 bases). This CDR3 is 16 amino acids long. Germline values: CDR1 SGHTA, CDR2 FQGNSA. Trimming took off 1 base at V and 2 bases at J, with 14 bases between the two ends. The CDR3 reads CASSLVAGGENYGYTF. The CDR3 DNA reads as TGTGCCAGCAGCTTAGTGGCTGGGGGCGAGAACTATGGCTACACCTTC.

This chain connects TRBV7-2 to TRBJ2-7, with 7 bases that match TRBD2. CDR3 size: 13 residues. V dropped 2 bases and J dropped 2; count of bases not matched to a gene: 0. Germline values: CDR1 SGHTA, CDR2 FQGNSA. The CDR3 coding sequence is TGTGCCAGCAGCTTACTAGCGGCCTACGAGCAGTACTTC. Translated, it gives CASSLLAAYEQYF.

The rearrangement links TRBV19 to TRBJ2-2; possible D gene TRBD1, 6 bases. Trimming took off 5 bases at V and 7 bases at J, with 14 bases between the two ends. CDR3 length: 14 residues. CDR1 is LNHDA, CDR2 SQIVND, per germline (reference sequence). This chain's CDR3 is CASSRQAEFGELFF. CDR3 bases: TGTGCCAGTAGTCGACAGGCGGAGTTCGGGGAGCTGTTTTTT.

This rearrangement joins TRBV30 to TRBJ2-1, with TRBD2 matching 9 bases. The V gene's germline CDR1 is GTSNPN and CDR2 SVGIG (reference sequence). The V gene end was trimmed by 7 bases and the J gene end by 1 base; junction bases not matched to a gene: 5. CDR3 length equals 14 residues. The chain's CDR3 is CASSGGFSYNEQFF. CDR3 DNA: TGTGCCTCGAGCGGGGGGTTTTCCTACAATGAGCAGTTCTTC.

This rearrangement joins TRBV7-2 to TRBJ2-7; possibly TRBD1 for D (6 bases). Germline V CDR1 and CDR2: SGHTA, FQGNSA. Trimming cost V 4 bases and J 3 bases, with 13 bases left between them. There are 14 residues in the CDR3. The CDR3 region is CASSSPGQRYEQYF. The CDR3 bases are TGTGCCAGCAGCTCCCCGGGACAACGCTACGAGCAGTACTTC.

This sequence joins TRBV5-1 and TRBJ2-1; D unresolved. V gave up 4 bases and J gave up 3 bases, with 11 bases separating them. Germline CDR1 is SGHRS and CDR2 is YFSETQ. The CDR3 has 14 amino acids. The CDR3 nucleotides are TGCGCCAGCAGCCAGATACTAAACTACAATGAGCAGTTCTTC. Its translation is CASSQILNYNEQFF. Supplemented by reference TRBV5-1 and TRBJ2-1, the full variable domain reads KAGVTQTPRYLIKTRGQQVTLSCSPISGHRSVSWYQQTPGQGLQFLFEYFSETQRNKGNFPGRFSGRQFSNSRSEMNVSTLELGDSALYLCASSQILNYNEQFFGPGTRLTVL.

The chain recombines TRBV6-1 with TRBJ2-4, with 7 bases lining up with TRBD1. The CDR3 loop spans 15 amino acids. Germline V gene data show CDR1 as MNHNS and CDR2 as SASEGT. The J segment lost 1 base and the V segment lost 0 bases, leaving 0 bases of the junction unmatched. The CDR3 region is CASSEATGAKNIQYF. The CDR3 nucleotides read TGTGCCAGCAGTGAAGCGACAGGGGCCAAAAACATTCAGTACTTC.

This chain joins TRBV5-8 and TRBJ1-5; TRBD1 agrees at 7 bases. Germline V CDR1 and CDR2: SGHTS, YDEGEE. CDR3 length: 15 residues. Losses at the gene ends were 1 base for V and 4 bases for J; bases not matched to a gene: 5. CDR3 sequence (DNA): TGTGCCAGCAGCTTGACCGGGACAGTTAATCAGCCCCAGCATTTT. It yields the protein CASSLTGTVNQPQHF.

J is TRBJ2-2 and V is TRBV5-1, with TRBD2 matching over 11 bases. The length of the CDR3 is 17 residues. Germline CDR1 is SGHRS and CDR2 is YFSETQ. After removal of 0 bases from V and 0 bases from J, the junction contained 1 base not matched to a gene. CDR3 in DNA: TGCGCCAGCAGCTTGGTACTAGCGGGAGCGAACACCGGGGAGCTGTTTTTT. This translates into CASSLVLAGANTGELFF.

This clone was seen just once. The chain uses TRBV7-9 and TRBJ1-1; D gene ambiguous. Trimming removed 5 bases from V and 4 bases from J, with 11 bases in between. The CDR3 totals 13 residues. Germline lookup yields CDR1 SEHNR and CDR2 FQNEAQ (reference sequence). CDR3 sequence (DNA): TGTGCCAGCAGCAACAGTGGCAGCACTGAAGCTTTCTTT. Protein product: CASSNSGSTEAFF.

The chain joins TRBV6-1 to TRBJ2-3, with a tentative D call TRBD1 (6 bases). The CDR3 extends over 13 amino acids. Trimming removed 6 bases from V and 7 bases from J, with 14 bases in between. CDR1 and CDR2 from the germline V gene are MNHNS and SASEGT. CDR3 sequence reads: CASSEPGQYTQYF. The CDR3 region has the DNA TGTGCCAGCAGCGAACCGGGACAATATACGCAGTATTTT.

The chain links TRBV10-2 to TRBJ2-7, with 11 bases identical to TRBD1. Trimming took 6 bases from V and 9 from J; bases not matched to a gene: 10. Germline CDR1 WSHSY, CDR2 SAAADI. There are 14 residues in the CDR3. The CDR3 DNA is TGCGCCAGCAGCCGGACAGGGGGCGGACAACGGCAGTACTTC. As protein: CASSRTGGGQRQYF.

This rearrangement joins TRBV5-4 to TRBJ2-5, with 8 bases lining up with TRBD2. The CDR3 totals 14 residues. Germline trimming cut 2 bases from V and 1 base from J; bases unmatched to any gene: 1. Germline CDR1 is SGHNT and CDR2 is YYREEE (reference sequence). The DNA for the CDR3 is TGTGCCAGCAGCTTAGCGGGAGCCCAAGAGACCCAGTACTTC. Translated: CASSLAGAQETQYF.

The rearrangement uses TRBV7-8 and TRBJ1-6, with D unclear. The CDR3 totals 14 residues. V was clipped by 1 base and J by 2 bases, with 3 bases between them. The V gene's germline CDR1 is SGHVS and CDR2 FQNEAQ. The chain's CDR3 is CASSLGTYNSPLHF. CDR3 nucleotide sequence: TGTGCCAGCAGCTTAGGTACCTATAATTCACCCCTCCACTTT.

The table lists this clone with a count of one. The chain joins TRBV18 to TRBJ2-2; no clear D gene. V was shortened by 0 bases and J by 0 bases, with 8 bases between the two germline ends. The CDR3 contains 16 residues. Germline assignment: CDR1 KGHSH and CDR2 LQKENI. The CDR3 loop reads CASSPPSSANTGELFF. The CDR3 nucleotides are TGTGCCAGCTCACCACCGTCTTCCGCGAACACCGGGGAGCTGTTTTTT.

The chain uses TRBV6-1 and TRBJ1-5; weak D call: TRBD1 (6 bases). CDR3 size: 17 residues. Germline CDR1 reads MNHNS; CDR2 reads SASEGT. Deletions cut 4 bases from V and 1 base from J, with 17 bases between. The CDR3 region has the DNA TGTGCCAGCAGTGGACGGGGGGGGGCGAGAAGCAATCAGCCCCAGCATTTT. As protein: CASSGRGGARSNQPQHF.

This chain connects TRBV7-9 to TRBJ2-7; D is unclear. Germline CDR1 reads SEHNR; CDR2 reads FQNEAQ (reference sequence). This CDR3 is built from 15 residues. Trimming left V 1 base short and J 2 bases short, with 12 bases between. The CDR3 bases are TGTGCCAGCAGCTTAGGGTTGGCAGGAACCTACGAGCAGTACTTC. Translation gives CASSLGLAGTYEQYF.

The rearrangement uses TRBV2 and TRBJ2-5, with 9 bases that match TRBD2. This CDR3 is built from 14 residues. V lost 4 bases, J lost 5 bases, and 5 bases stayed unmatched. CDR1 and CDR2 (germline): SNHLY, FYNNEI. CDR3 sequence reads: CASSVGGGAETQYF. The DNA of the CDR3 is TGTGCCAGCAGTGTCGGCGGGGGGGCGGAGACCCAGTACTTC. Together with reference TRBV2 and TRBJ2-5, the CDR3 gives the full variable domain: EPEVTQTPSHQVTQMGQEVILRCVPISNHLYFYWYRQILGQKVEFLVSFYNNEISEKSEIFDDQFSVERPDGSNFTLKIRSTKLEDSAMYFCASSVGGGAETQYFGPGTRLLVL.

Regarding this clone: One end of the junction does not line up with germline, which may come from a read error. CDR3 sequence: CASSQQGTGELFF. The CDR3 DNA sequence: TGTGCTAGCAGCCAACAGGGGACCGGGGAGCTGTTTTTT. The J gene is TRBJ2-2, the V gene TRBV7-7; TRBD1 agrees at 7 bases. CDR3 size: 13 residues. CDR1 is SSHAT, CDR2 FNYEAQ, per germline (reference sequence).

The chain combines TRBV4-2 with TRBJ2-6; D not resolved. Germline lookup yields CDR1 LGHNA and CDR2 YNFKEQ. V lost 0 bases to trimming and J lost 0 bases, with 6 bases between them. The CDR3 spans 16 residues. The CDR3 DNA is TGTGCCAGCAGCCAAGATCCTAACTCTGGGGCCAACGTCCTGACTTTC. The encoded protein is CASSQDPNSGANVLTF.